The 17 T cell receptor beta chains listed next were all sequenced from one sample in a study of cytomegalovirus exposure and HLA in healthy donors. 13 Jbeta primers and 60 Vbeta primers were used for the PCR. Generated by immunoSEQ multiplex PCR, the TCRdb table keeps only in-frame clones and is missing some. Here the sample spans about 120,000 clones, roughly 80% being singletons. The sequenced sample was PBMCs. The receptors shown here come from a woman between 35 and 50 years old in good health and CMV-seropositive.

The genes are TRBV28 and TRBJ1-1; possible D gene TRBD1, 6 bases. The V end was cut by 6 bases, the J end by 4 bases, with 15 bases between. The germline gives CDR1 MDHEN, CDR2 SYDVKM. The CDR3 is made up of 14 amino acids. The chain's CDR3 is CASSLPGEGTEAFF. Written as DNA, the CDR3 is TGTGCCAGCAGCCTACCAGGGGAGGGCACTGAAGCTTTCTTT.

The gene calls are TRBV7-9 and TRBJ1-3; unclear D gene. The CDR3 is made up of 17 amino acids. V lost 1 base and J 0 bases, leaving 13 bases between the germline ends. From germline, CDR1 is SEHNR and CDR2 FQNEAQ (reference sequence). The CDR3 sequence is CASSLVAGVLSGNTIYF. The CDR3 coding sequence is TGTGCCAGCAGCTTAGTCGCCGGGGTCCTCTCTGGAAACACCATATATTTT. Full variable domain (rest looked up from reference TRBV7-9 and TRBJ1-3): DTGVSQNPRHKITKRGQNVTFRCDPISEHNRLYWYRQTLGQGPEFLTYFQNEAQLEKSRLLSDRFSAERPKGSFSTLEIQRTEQGDSAMYLCASSLVAGVLSGNTIYFGEGSWLTVV.

This chain joins TRBV30 and TRBJ2-7; 9 bases line up with TRBD2. V dropped 4 bases and J dropped 6; count of bases not matched to a gene: 7. Germline V gene lookup returns CDR1 GTSNPN and CDR2 SVGIG (reference sequence). This CDR3 contains 13 residues. CDR3 DNA sequence: TGTGCCTGGAAGGCGGGAGGGCCAAGCGAGCAGTACTTC. Residues: CAWKAGGPSEQYF.

This clone showed up just once. The rearrangement uses TRBV9 and TRBJ2-5, with D perhaps matching TRBD1 (5 bases). The last part of the DNA fits TRBJ2-7 better; the J call may be wrong. CDR1 SGDLS and CDR2 YYNGEE come from the germline V gene. The CDR3 contains 11 residues. The CDR3 reads CASSGGGEQYF. CDR3 nucleotides: TGTGCCAGCAGCGGGGGCGGCGAGCAGTACTTC.

The genes are TRBV5-1 and TRBJ2-2, with D perhaps matching TRBD1 (5 bases). Germline V gene data show CDR1 as SGHRS and CDR2 as YFSETQ. The length of the CDR3 is 17 residues. Trimming pared 4 bases from V and 0 bases from J, leaving 16 bases between. The CDR3 region is CASSPIPGSANTGELFF. CDR3 coding DNA: TGCGCCAGCAGCCCGATTCCAGGGTCCGCGAACACCGGGGAGCTGTTTTTT.

The chain combines TRBV7-2 with TRBJ2-7; 9 bases are shared with TRBD1. The V gene's germline CDR1 is SGHTA and CDR2 FQGNSA. The CDR3 sequence is 14 residues long. Unmatched junction bases numbered 6, after V lost 5 bases and J lost 4 bases. CDR3 coding DNA: TGTGCCAGCAGCCCACGGACAGGGGATTACGAGCAGTACTTC. Its protein product is CASSPRTGDYEQYF. Supplemented by reference TRBV7-2 and TRBJ2-7, the full variable domain reads GAGVSQSPSNKVTEKGKDVELRCDPISGHTALYWYRQSLGQGLEFLIYFQGNSAPDKSGLPSDRFSAERTGGSVSTLTIQRTQQEDSAVYLCASSPRTGDYEQYFGPGTRLTVT.

The chain has TRBV7-2 and TRBJ2-5; no clear D. CDR1 is SGHTA and CDR2 is FQGNSA in the germline V gene. The germline V and J ends were trimmed by 3 bases and 1 base, with 9 bases remaining between them. The length of the CDR3 is 14 residues. The CDR3 region is CASSFQRGQETQYF. As DNA, the CDR3 is TGTGCCAGCAGCTTTCAAAGAGGCCAAGAGACCCAGTACTTC.

This rearrangement joins TRBV4-3 to TRBJ2-7; tentatively, D is TRBD2 (6 bases). The CDR3 consists of 13 residues. From germline, CDR1 is LGHNA and CDR2 YSLEER. The ends were cut back, 1 base at V and 6 bases at J, with 10 bases in the middle. CDR3 in DNA: TGCGCCAGCAGCCAAGGGAGGGGAACCGAGCAGTACTTC. Protein: CASSQGRGTEQYF.

The chain links TRBV19 to TRBJ2-7; D may be TRBD1 (8 bases). Trimming cost V 7 bases and J 6 bases, with 19 bases left between them. Germline-derived CDR1 and CDR2 are LNHDA and SQIVND (reference sequence). The CDR3 runs to 14 residues. The chain's CDR3 is CASTPTGEGGEQYF. For the CDR3, the DNA is TGTGCCAGTACCCCGACAGGGGAGGGCGGCGAGCAGTACTTC.

This chain joins TRBV28 and TRBJ1-1, with a weak D call TRBD1 (5 bases). Germline V CDR1 and CDR2: MDHEN, SYDVKM. The CDR3 contains 15 residues. V lost 4 bases to trimming and J lost 0 bases, with 12 bases between them. The CDR3 region has the DNA TGTGCCAGCAGTTATACGGCGACAGTGAACACTGAAGCTTTCTTT. This translates into CASSYTATVNTEAFF.

CDR3 residues: CASRRAGRDDEQYF. CDR3 coding DNA: TGTGCCAGCAGGCGAGCGGGACGGGACGACGAGCAGTACTTC. The chain has TRBV6-1 and TRBJ2-7; 7 bases are shared with TRBD2. The CDR3 totals 14 residues. The V segment lost 6 bases and the J segment 5 bases; nucleotides outside the gene matches: 10. Germline V gene data show CDR1 as MNHNS and CDR2 as SASEGT.

The chain uses TRBV7-2 and TRBJ2-7; 7 bases are a match to TRBD2. This CDR3 is built from 17 residues. The junction had 15 bases not matched to a gene; V was cut back by 5 bases and J by 2 bases. Germline V gives CDR1 SGHTA, CDR2 FQGNSA. CDR3 DNA sequence: TGTGCCAGCAGCCCCTATGGGAGAGCGGGGCTAACCTACGAGCAGTACTTC. This codes for CASSPYGRAGLTYEQYF.

V usage is TRBV7-2 and J usage is TRBJ2-7; 8 positions agree with TRBD2. This CDR3 comprises 14 residues. After removal of 5 bases from V and 2 bases from J, the junction contained 5 bases not matched to a gene. The germline CDR1 and CDR2 sequences are SGHTA and FQGNSA. The CDR3 sequence is CASSLREGAYEQYF. For the CDR3, the DNA is TGTGCCAGCAGCCTTCGGGAGGGGGCCTACGAGCAGTACTTC.

V usage is TRBV7-6 and J usage is TRBJ1-1; weak D call: TRBD1 (5 bases). CDR1 and CDR2 (germline): SGHVS, FNYEAQ. Trimming removed 8 bases from V and 0 bases from J, with 16 bases in between. The CDR3 runs 15 residues. The CDR3: CASFGTSDMNTEAFF. As DNA, the CDR3 is TGTGCCAGCTTTGGGACTTCGGACATGAACACTGAAGCTTTCTTT.

This clone was counted a few times. The V call is TRBV27, the J call TRBJ2-4; D remains ambiguous. Trimming left V 2 bases short and J 3 bases short, with 11 bases between. Germline V gene data show CDR1 as MNHEY and CDR2 as SMNVEV (reference sequence). The CDR3 sequence is 15 residues long. The CDR3 here is CASSLIERYKNIQYF. In DNA, the CDR3 is TGTGCCAGCAGTTTAATCGAACGGTACAAAAACATTCAGTACTTC.

The chain joins TRBV12-5 to TRBJ2-2; 7 bases are a match to TRBD2. Germline V gene lookup returns CDR1 LGHNT and CDR2 FRNRAP. Trimming removed 4 bases from V and 6 bases from J; junction bases left unmatched: 20. The length of the CDR3 is 19 residues. This CDR3 is CASGSPPQRAGRVPGELFF. The CDR3 nucleotides read TGTGCTAGTGGTTCCCCCCCTCAAAGGGCAGGGAGGGTCCCCGGGGAGCTGTTTTTT. The variable domain in full, with the rest retrieved from reference TRBV12-5 and TRBJ2-2, is DARVTQTPRHKVTEMGQEVTMRCQPILGHNTVFWYRQTMMQGLELLAYFRNRAPLDDSGMPKDRFSAEMPDATLATLKIQPSEPRDSAVYFCASGSPPQRAGRVPGELFFGEGSRLTVL.

V gene TRBV29-1 combines with J gene TRBJ2-3; D may be TRBD2 (6 bases). CDR1 is SQVTM, CDR2 ANQGSEA, per germline. V dropped 1 base and J dropped 4 bases, with 15 bases sitting between them. The CDR3 runs to 15 residues. CDR3 in amino acids: CSVEGGGYGADTQYF. CDR3 bases: TGCAGCGTTGAAGGGGGAGGTTATGGAGCAGATACGCAGTATTTT.